A single sample gave rise to the 18 T cell receptor beta chains below, sequenced in a study of T cell responses to AZD1222 COVID-19 vaccine. Assay: immunoSEQ multiplex PCR; the TCRdb copy retains only in-frame clones and omits some. The top ten clones hold about 3.3% of a sample with about 160,000 clones, about 93% of them seen once. Sequences were derived from peripheral blood, sampled 28 days after the second AZD1222 dose. Every receptor here comes from an adult who received the AZD1222 COVID-19 vaccine.

The chain is built from TRBV6-5 and TRBJ1-3; no clear D gene. The CDR3 is 11 amino acids. From germline, CDR1 is MNHEY and CDR2 SVGAGI. Trimming removed 7 bases from V and 4 bases from J, with 5 bases in between. CDR3 sequence (DNA): TGTGCCAGCAAAAGCGGAAACACCATATATTTT. It yields the protein CASKSGNTIYF.

This chain links TRBV5-1 with TRBJ1-1, with 8 bases that match TRBD1. The trim removed 7 bases at V and 10 bases at J, leaving 12 bases unmatched. The CDR3 has 13 amino acids. Germline V CDR1 and CDR2: SGHRS, YFSETQ. The DNA for the CDR3 is TGCGCCAGCGGACTGGGACAGGAAGACGCAGCTTTCTTT. This gives the protein CASGLGQEDAAFF.

The chain carries TRBV27 and TRBJ2-5, with TRBD1 matching 11 bases. Germline V gene data show CDR1 as MNHEY and CDR2 as SMNVEV (reference sequence). The CDR3 runs 16 residues. V gave up 3 bases and J gave up 5 bases; unmatched junction bases: 8. The CDR3 coding sequence is TGTGCCAGCAGTTTGAGTCCGGGACAGGGGGGGGAGACCCAGTACTTC. This gives the protein CASSLSPGQGGETQYF.

The rearrangement uses TRBV2 and TRBJ1-2; D unclear. This CDR3 region has 16 residues. Germline V gives CDR1 SNHLY, CDR2 FYNNEI. Trimming cost V 1 base and J 4 bases, with 16 bases left between them. In DNA form, the CDR3 reads TGTGCCAGCAGTGAAGGGACCGGCGCGCGAGGCTATGGCTACACCTTC. Amino acid sequence: CASSEGTGARGYGYTF.

The chain carries TRBV9 and TRBJ2-3; TRBD2 agrees at 10 bases. Unmatched junction bases numbered 7, after V lost 4 bases and J lost 5 bases. The CDR3 length is 15 residues. The germline gives CDR1 SGDLS, CDR2 YYNGEE. CDR3 nucleotides: TGTGCCAGCAGCTTGAGCGGGAGGGCCCTAGATACGCAGTATTTT. It specifies CASSLSGRALDTQYF.

Only a few counts were recorded for this clone. The rearrangement links TRBV24-1 to TRBJ1-4; 8 bases agree with TRBD1. V was pared by 3 bases and J by 7 bases, with 3 bases of the junction left unmatched. This CDR3 region has 14 residues. CDR1 and CDR2 (germline): KGHDR, SFDVKD. The DNA of the CDR3 is TGTGCCACCAGTGATGGACAGGGTAGTGAAAAACTGTTTTTT. Translated: CATSDGQGSEKLFF.

This chain uses TRBV6-5 with TRBJ1-1, with D unclear. This CDR3 region has 13 residues. Germline-derived CDR1 and CDR2 are MNHEY and SVGAGI. V was clipped by 8 bases and J by 1 base, with 11 bases between them. The chain's CDR3 is CASSYRGNTEAFF. CDR3 bases: TGTGCCAGCTCGTACCGGGGGAACACTGAAGCTTTCTTT.

The gene calls are TRBV15 and TRBJ1-6, with D possibly TRBD1 on 5 matching bases. Germline V gives CDR1 LNHNV, CDR2 YYDKDF (reference sequence). Trimming shortened V by 0 bases and J by 1 base, and 13 bases separated the two germline ends. The CDR3 has 18 residues. The CDR3 nucleotides read TGTGCCACCAGCAGAGATCCTCTGGGGGGGTCCTATAATTCACCCCTCCACTTT. This sequence encodes CATSRDPLGGSYNSPLHF.

The chain carries TRBV6-5 and TRBJ2-1; D may be TRBD2 (5 bases). The V end was cut by 5 bases, the J end by 4 bases, with 15 bases between. The CDR3 loop spans 15 amino acids. The germline CDR1 and CDR2 sequences are MNHEY and SVGAGI. In DNA form, the CDR3 reads TGTGCCAGCAGTATGAGGGTATGGGCATACAATGAGCAGTTCTTC. Protein sequence: CASSMRVWAYNEQFF.

This sequence joins TRBV6-1 and TRBJ2-2; D not resolved. The CDR3 is 13 amino acids. V gave up 2 bases and J gave up 5 bases, with 6 bases separating them. Germline CDR1 MNHNS, CDR2 SASEGT. The chain's CDR3 is CASSELSTGELFF. The CDR3 nucleotides read TGTGCCAGCAGTGAACTGAGTACCGGGGAGCTGTTTTTT.

Turning to this clone: A junction boundary mismatches the germline segment, possibly from a read error. The V and J genes are TRBV5-1 and TRBJ2-2; 9 nucleotides agree with TRBD1. Germline CDR1 and CDR2: SGHRS and YFSETQ. The CDR3 totals 15 residues. CDR3 nucleotides: TGCGCCAGCAGATTGGGGGACAGGGACACCGGGGAGCTGTTTTTT. The encoded protein is CASRLGDRDTGELFF.

For this clone: Other DNA variants within this sample encode the same CDR3. The J gene is TRBJ1-1, the V gene TRBV3-1 (or the pseudogene TRBV3-2); possible D gene TRBD1, 5 bases. This CDR3 is built from 12 residues. The V and J ends lost 1 base and 5 bases respectively, with 5 bases between them. The V gene's germline CDR1 is LGHDT and CDR2 YNNKEL (reference sequence). In DNA, the CDR3 is TGTGCCAGCAGCCAAGCAGGGACTGAAGCTTTCTTT. This codes for CASSQAGTEAFF.

This clone was recorded only once. CDR3 nucleotide sequence: TGTGCCAGCAGTGACTCTGGCGGCAACTATGGCTACACCTTC. This encodes CASSDSGGNYGYTF. This chain connects TRBV6-4 to TRBJ1-2; D is uncertain. The V gene's germline CDR1 is MRHNA and CDR2 SNTAGT. This CDR3 contains 14 residues. Trimming removed 0 bases at V and 2 bases at J, with 7 bases between.

V is TRBV10-2 and J is TRBJ2-1; D is uncertain. The CDR3 runs to 13 residues. The germline V and J ends were trimmed by 7 bases and 2 bases, with 9 bases remaining between them. In germline, CDR1 is WSHSY, CDR2 SAAADI. CDR3 in DNA: TGCGCCAGCATGACTGGTACCTACAATGAGCAGTTCTTC. It is translated as CASMTGTYNEQFF.

This clone appeared a single time. The CDR3 here is CASSFGQGGHEKLFF. The CDR3 DNA is TGTGCCAGCAGTTTTGGTCAGGGGGGACATGAAAAACTGTTTTTT. The chain uses TRBV28 and TRBJ1-4; 7 bases are a match to TRBD1. Germline lookup yields CDR1 MDHEN and CDR2 SYDVKM. V trimming: 3 bases; J trimming: 6 bases; junction bases outside the gene matches: 7. The CDR3 covers 15 residues. Full variable domain (outside the CDR3, taken from reference TRBV28 and TRBJ1-4): DVKVTQSSRYLVKRTGEKVFLECVQDMDHENMFWYRQDPGLGLRLIYFSYDVKMKEKGDIPEGYSVSREKKERFSLILESASTNQTSMYLCASSFGQGGHEKLFFGSGTQLSVL.

The V gene is TRBV19, the J gene TRBJ2-1; 11 bases are a match to TRBD2. CDR3 length: 16 amino acids. Trimming took 1 base from V and 9 from J; bases not matched to a gene: 8. The V gene's germline CDR1 is LNHDA and CDR2 SQIVND (reference sequence). This CDR3 reads CASSIGGLAASGEQFF. DNA of the CDR3: TGTGCCAGTAGTATAGGGGGACTAGCGGCAAGTGGTGAGCAGTTCTTC.

As DNA, the CDR3 is TGTGCCAGCAGTGACTACGGTGTTGGCGACGCTGAAGCTTTCTTT. Protein product: CASSDYGVGDAEAFF. The chain uses TRBV2 and TRBJ1-1; D is unresolved. This CDR3 has 15 amino acids. The germline V gene encodes CDR1 SNHLY and CDR2 FYNNEI. The V end was cut by 3 bases, the J end by 6 bases, with 17 bases between.

This chain links TRBV16 with TRBJ2-1; D unresolved. V was trimmed by 3 bases and J by 6 bases, leaving 6 bases between them. CDR3 length: 12 residues. Germline V gene sequence: CDR1 KGHSY, CDR2 FQNENV. The CDR3 DNA follows: TGTGCCAGCAGCCAGTGGGGCAATGAGCAGTTCTTC. It yields the protein CASSQWGNEQFF.